This entry describes one TCR beta chain. The antigen it recognizes is unknown. No much larger clonotype is one base removed from it; base qualities were not supplied. These data are taken from a study of T cell responses to AZD1222 COVID-19 vaccine (dated by TCRdb to about 2021). For the wider study: TCR sequencing covered some 250 trial participants: 200 to 220 given two doses of AZD1222 and 26 given two doses of MenACWY control vaccine. Trial participants were enrolled into age subgroups of 18-55, 56-69 and 70-plus years, which contained about 150, 27 and 61 TCR-sequenced participants, respectively. Broader findings and caveats from the paper: Conclusions about previously exposed vaccinees were limited because only six AZD1222 recipients were SARS-CoV-2 seropositive at baseline. Participants were mostly white British, with more females than males. The authors suggested clonal diversity may have been underestimated. After two AZD1222 doses, both the breadth and the depth of spike-specific TCRs were significantly higher than at day 0 and than in MenACWY recipients. Reportedly, close to half of the unique spike-specific TCRs recognized epitopes lying outside the regions that are mutated in the B.1.351 and B.1.1.7 variants. In the small 56-69-year group, the increase in depth fell short of significance, most likely because of low power. The whole spike protein was spanned by vaccine-associated CD4 TCRs, and dominant responses were seen in regions 160-218 and 743-854. Because no day 14 peak-response samples were available, the repertoires could be characterized only after the peak T cell response.

Per the germline V gene (reference sequence), LGHDT is the CDR1 and YNNKEL is the CDR2. There are 13 amino acids in the CDR3, from cysteine to phenylalanine inclusive. The entry retains the CDR3 DNA only, 39 bases that are in frame from base 1. V and J lose 1 base and 7 bases, and a span of 8 bases separates them. The CDR3 regions of human TCRbeta chains were analyzed by immunosequencing. On the study's bioinformatics: TCRs in the repertoires were matched against a reference library of SARS-CoV-2-specific TCRs that had been generated with the MIRA antigen-specificity platform. Breadth was defined as the fraction of unique TCRs that were SARS-CoV-2-associated, and depth was defined as the fraction of total T cells that were SARS-CoV-2-associated. Using the MIRA data, every spike-specific TCR was mapped to the spike region that the TCR reacted to and assigned to either a CD4 or a CD8 class. Log10-transformed breadth and depth values were compared by one-way ANOVA with Sidak's multiple comparisons tests. TCRdb mirrors the immuneACCESS table, restricted to in-frame sequences. Some clones are absent from its copies; in checked studies, under half trace to an unresolved V gene, and the reason for the others is unknown. For V, J and clone size, that table is used; D and trimming come from the DNA. This sample has fewer than 85,000 clones in its table, and around 90% of those were observed once. The ten most abundant clones make up around 1.2% of the sample.

The time point label on this specimen signifies: about 28 days (+/-7) after the second vaccine dose. AZD1222 recipients with second doses at about 4 weeks or about 12 weeks were pooled, because spike-specific TCR depth and breadth did not differ between schedules. Vaccinee samples were obtained from the UK trials COV001 and COV002, which included a single-blind randomized controlled phase 2/3 trial of AZD1222 (ChAdOx1 nCoV-19) in healthy adults. Trial participant PBMC samples were collected at day 0 and day 28 after the second dose for TCRbeta chain sequencing. The source of this sequence is an adult who received the AZD1222 COVID-19 vaccine. The rearrangement joined TRBV3-1 (or the pseudogene TRBV3-2) to TRBJ2-1; the D gene remains uncertain. The starting material was peripheral blood, obtained 28 days after the second AZD1222 dose. Read as DNA, the sequence is TGTGCCAGCAGCCAAGGGGGTAGGAATGAGCAGTTCTTC. This sequence encodes CASSQGGRNEQFF.